This TCR beta chain was obtained from a study of cytomegalovirus exposure and HLA in healthy donors (dated by TCRdb to about 2017). As for the study more broadly: An earlier analysis of a few hundred of the donors reported 276 Gb of sequence data and 95 million to 140 million unique TCR beta sequences obtained from roughly 180 million T cells. Roughly 300 gigabases of sequencing data and 91 million or so unique TCR sequences made up an early release that covered approximately 700 HLA-typed donors. Of the approximately 370 genotyped donors, approximately 81% were placed in the genetic ancestry cluster associated with self-reported Caucasian donors. The study was designed to test whether signatures of past pathogen exposure could be identified by cataloging public T cell receptors. Using immunosequencing, the study profiled T cell repertoires from some 670 subjects and related those repertoires to cytomegalovirus serostatus. In addition to the first cohort of 666 subjects, a separate validation cohort of 120 different subjects was used. The study combined high-throughput TCR immunosequencing, statistical association of individual TCRs with disease status, and machine learning to predict cytomegalovirus infection status. To study patterns of TCR occurrence, a later analysis re-analyzed previously published TCR beta repertoires from 700 or so donors and added high-resolution HLA genotyping. In the later analysis, no new phenotypic data were used to find candidate immune exposures; instead, reliance was placed on TCR beta sequences and their occurrence across donors. An earlier analysis of approximately 630 of the donors applied high-throughput TCR beta sequencing to assess whether each TCR beta V gene segment acted as functional or pseudogenic. Donor age, sex, ethnicity and CMV serostatus were compiled alongside the repertoire data. A later genetic analysis took genome-wide SNP genotypes for about 55% of the roughly 700 donors and used that subset as a discovery cohort. Every discovery cohort repertoire had been produced on one sequencing platform. Class I and class II HLA loci were covered by the typing at four-digit resolution. Typing coverage varied by locus: roughly 629-640 donors for A, B, C, DRB1 and DQB1; some 520 for DQA1; about 600 for DPA1; 450 to 480 for DPB1. About five DR-DQ haplotypes were handled as single units for association and clustering because linkage in the cohort was strong. Across roughly 420 genotyped donors of the cohort, an average of about 240,000 unique TCR beta nucleotide sequences per donor were sequenced, and around 20% of those sequences were non-productive. The research as a whole found: Across donors, most TCR sequences were observed very rarely, whereas some public TCRs were present in many individuals. Assigning TCR associations to individual alleles was difficult when HLA alleles, especially DR and DQ, strongly co-occurred. A later genetic analysis associated a missense DCLRE1C variant with V-gene and J-gene trimming of TCR beta chains, and an independent cohort replicated the association. In a later analysis, TCR association rates were found to vary across HLA loci, with the most associated TCRs seen for DRB1 alleles and the fewest for HLA-C alleles. It was suggested by the authors that the approach could potentially be generalized to other disease states and immunological phenotypes. A group of highly shared sequence variants was considered likely to be a technical artifact of the sequencing pipeline. Because the 87-base-pair reads could not distinguish some IMGT-functional V segments, including TRBV6-2 and TRBV6-3, those segments were excluded. In a later analysis, HLA-associated TCR beta chains were found to be more clonally expanded and to have lower generation probabilities than equally common non-associated chains. In a later analysis, 15,000 to 20,000 TCR beta sequences were associated with specific HLA alleles at a false discovery rate of 0.05. Broadly in line with IMGT annotations, most TCR beta V segments showed up in productive rearrangements about 90% or about 30% of the time in an earlier analysis of a few hundred of the donors. A further reported finding was that TCR beta sequences accurately predicted the HLA-A and HLA-B alleles for most subjects in the first cohort. The classifier was reported to diagnose cytomegalovirus status with high specificity and sensitivity in both the original cohort and the validation cohort. In vitro tests confirmed that a few of the cytomegalovirus-associated TCR beta chains recognize cytomegalovirus antigens. Correlated functional status among segregating V segments might be attributable to linkage disequilibrium, but an unknown experimental factor could not be ruled out. According to a later analysis, parvovirus B19, influenza, CMV and Epstein-Barr virus appeared linked to several top co-occurrence clusters. HLA typing was unavailable for some donors at each locus, so association tests used only the typed subset. The earlier analysis of approximately 540 of the donors excluded roughly 17 rarely observed V segments, including chromosome 9 orphons, because counts were too low. The only immune exposure information available for the cohort was CMV serostatus. Sequencing depth was assumed to be roughly uniform across donors in the presence/absence analyses, though that assumption may not hold. In this cohort, only TCR beta chains were sequenced, and detectable features were limited by the absence of alpha or paired-chain data. Compared with the 666-donor mean, donors in an Asian-associated ancestry cluster had fewer N-insertions in productive TCRs, according to a later genetic analysis. In the study, some 160 TCR beta chains were listed as associated with cytomegalovirus. Most CMV-associated TCR beta chains appeared to be HLA-restricted in a later analysis, and the HLA associations seemed to be driven largely by CMV exposure.

The CDR3 numbers 16 residues from cysteine through phenylalanine. Solely the CDR3 DNA is kept, with 48 bases framed from the first base. V is pruned by 2 bases and J by 0 bases, leaving 7 bases of the junction without a gene match. According to the germline V gene, CDR1 reads SGHRS and CDR2 reads YFSETQ. This clone was detected once. Its specific antigen is unknown. Base-call qualities are not available, and no considerably larger clone is one nucleotide away. The cohort comprised around 690 healthy bone marrow donors. All cohort members were sampled while nominally healthy, although unrecorded immune exposures were likely present. The donor was CMV seronegative and belonged to the group of several hundred seronegative cohort members. Each donor provided a peripheral blood sample, and peripheral blood mononuclear cells were used for TCR beta sequencing. The Qiagen DNeasy Blood Extraction Kit was used to extract genomic DNA from the blood cell samples.

The protocol used for the library was the immunoSEQ multiplex PCR assay. For the multiplex PCR, a mixture combining 60 forward primers for TCR Vbeta segments and 13 reverse primers for TCR Jbeta segments was used. A multiplex PCR assay on genomic DNA amplified the CDR3 region of rearranged TCR beta genes. The amplified TCR beta libraries were sequenced on the Illumina HiSeq System as 87-base-pair reads. The original pipeline was this. Across the 600 to 700 repertoires, a later analysis counted about 81 million unique TCR beta chains, 9.5 million to 12 million of which were shared by at least two donors. Raw reads were error-corrected and collapsed into unique sequences with a nearest-neighbor algorithm that merged closely related sequences to remove PCR and sequencing errors. V, D and J gene segments were assigned by aligning CDR3 sequences to IMGT reference sequences. For a sequence to be retained, at least a six-nucleotide match to both a V gene segment and a J gene segment was required. Rearrangements were called productive when the CDR3 lacked stop codons and stayed in frame with V and J; all others were non-productive. Following IMGT convention, CDR3 was defined as the stretch from the second conserved V-encoded cysteine up to the conserved J-encoded phenylalanine. In an earlier analysis of approximately 590 of the donors, sequences lacking an unambiguous match to a single V gene segment were excluded. In an earlier analysis of several hundred of the donors, V segments were called functional above 56.7% productive rearrangements and were called segregating when the between-donor standard deviation exceeded 5%. To diagnose cytomegalovirus status from the catalog of TCR beta chain sequences, a statistical classification framework was built. In a later analysis, TCR nucleotide sequences were compared against IMGT/GENE-DB human TR gene sequences so that V and J genes could be assigned. The TCRdist pipeline was used in a later analysis to assign CDR3 sequences and most-parsimonious VDJ recombination scenarios. A later analysis defined each TCR beta chain by its CDR3 amino acid sequence plus V-gene family, and excluded reads lacking a unique V-gene family. As a way to deal with suspected cross-contamination and a sequencing artifact, a later analysis dropped hundreds of nucleotide sequences that were highly shared and had low generation probability. A later analysis calculated a clonal expansion index for each public chain from normalized within-repertoire ranks of inferred template counts. A later analysis computed generation probabilities with a VDJ recombination model fitted to out-of-frame rearrangements, and checked the results against IGoR. In a later analysis, hypergeometric tests were used to score TCR-TCR, TCR-HLA and TCR-CMV co-occurrence, with a repertoire-size bias correction applied to TCR pairs. In a later analysis, false discovery rates were estimated by permuting HLA or CMV assignments 20 times. In a later analysis, co-occurring TCRs were grouped with DBSCAN, and TCRdist sequence similarity was added when clustering was performed within HLA-allele-positive subsets. Repertoires with fewer than 30,000 or more than 120,000 public chains, plus five repertoires with anomalous nucleotide sharing, were excluded from co-occurrence clustering. TCRdb re-hosts the immuneACCESS table, in-frame sequences only. Its copies lack some clones; in the studies checked, an unresolved V gene accounts for under half of them, and the cause for the rest is not known. That table gives V, J and clone size, and the DNA gave D and trimming. The sample contains 110,000 to 150,000 clones, roughly 70% of them found a single time. The ten largest clones represent 6% to 8.5% of the sample.

This receptor was taken from a man aged 25 to 45 in good health and CMV-seronegative. The sample taken for sequencing was PBMCs. The chain is encoded by TRBV5-1 joined to TRBJ1-1; the junction holds 7 bases that match TRBD1. The nucleotide sequence reads as follows: TGCGCCAGCAGCTTACAGGGGCTTTCCTTGAACACTGAAGCTTTCTTT. The encoded protein is CASSLQGLSLNTEAFF.